This T cell receptor (beta chain) was found in a study of cytomegalovirus exposure and HLA in healthy donors. Study as a whole: HLA-typed donors were the source of 83 million or so unique TCRs held in an early data release.

The CDR3 is made up of 13 amino acids. V was shortened by 4 bases and J by 0 bases, with 5 bases between the two germline ends. Germline V gene lookup returns CDR1 MGHDK and CDR2 SYGVNS. Concerning this clone itself: Its matching antigen is unknown.

Notes on the study in general: Productive rates of about 87% or about 30% were seen for most TCR beta V segments in an earlier analysis. Prediction of most subjects' HLA-A and HLA-B alleles by TCR beta sequences was reportedly accurate. In a later analysis, V- and J-gene trimming of beta chains associated with a DCLRE1C missense variant, replicated independently.

A multiplex PCR was run with 60 Vbeta primers and 13 Jbeta primers. Some clones are missing from TCRdb's copy, which holds only in-frame ones; the method was immunoSEQ multiplex PCR. Of some 150,000 clones in the sample, roughly 82% are singletons; the top ten hold about 11%. The V gene is TRBV25-1, the J gene TRBJ2-3, with D unresolved. The receptor was derived from a man aged 45-65 years in good health and CMV-seropositive. The sequencing input was PBMCs. The chain's CDR3 is CASSASSTDTQYF. CDR3 bases: TGTGCCAGCAGTGCGAGTAGCACAGATACGCAGTATTTT. The full variable domain, rest sourced from reference TRBV25-1 and TRBJ2-3, is EADIYQTPRYLVIGTGKKITLECSQTMGHDKMYWYQQDPGMELHLIHYSYGVNSTEKGDLSSESTVSRIRTEHFPLTLESARPSHTSQYLCASSASSTDTQYFGPGTRLTVL.